The table lists the clone carrying this TCR beta chain with a few counts. The antigen remains undetermined. Libraries of TCR beta came from iRepertoire HTBI primers plus Arm-PCR of CDR3 regions. TCRdb used MiXCR to reprocess the multiplex PCR reads, holding one entry per CDR3 protein. The sample has 350,000 to 450,000 distinct CDR3 sequences, over 12% seen once. Time point reported: newly diagnosed GD, antithyroid drugs for less than 3 months. PBMC-extracted RNA yielded the TCR library. The CDR3 extends over 13 amino acids. Germline V CDR1 and CDR2: SGHAT, FQNNGV. Trimming cost V 4 bases and J 8 bases; bases outside gene matches: 4. This entry belongs to a study of regulatory T cells in long-lasting Graves disease. Study background: Those Graves' patients who were newly diagnosed had been on antithyroid drugs under 3 months. The study's findings and limits: TRBV28 was favored in persistent disease, as were TRBJ1-2 and TRBJ2-5.

The same sample was also studied in work on T cells in Graves' hyperthyroidism and ophthalmopathy.

The sequence was obtained from a woman aged 40 to 50 with Graves disease. This specimen consisted of peripheral blood mononuclear cells (PBMCs), obtained at new diagnosis, from a patient treated with antithyroid drugs. The chain carries TRBV11-2 and TRBJ2-1; 8 nucleotides match TRBD2. CDR3 nucleotide sequence: TGTGCCAGCAGCTCCCGGGGGGGGCATGAGCAGTTCTTC. Its translation is CASSSRGGHEQFF.